The rows below give T cell receptor beta chains drawn from one sample of a study of OX40 agonist ivuxolimab in advanced cancers. The protocol was immunoSEQ multiplex PCR, while the TCRdb copy is restricted to in-frame clones and leaves out a portion. The sample holds about 38,000 clones, 80% to 85% seen once. The sequencing here drew on CD4+ or CD8+ T cells sorted from blood, taken in a trial of the OX40 agonist ivuxolimab. The origin of the receptors is an adult with an advanced solid tumor such as melanoma, head and neck, liver or kidney cancer. The CDR3 runs from the conserved cysteine through the conserved F or W. A D gene is named only where the DNA matches it firmly. Clone size is stated in some rows and not others, as once, few, many or a class when expanded.

CDR3aa: CASKIGSRPYEQYF
CDR3nt: TGTGCCAGCAAAATCGGGTCCAGACCCTACGAGCAGTACTTC
d_gene: .
v_gene: TRBV5-6
j_gene: TRBJ2-7
abundance: .

CDR3aa: CSASPQGIPYF
CDR3nt: TGCAGTGCTTCTCCCCAGGGGATCCCATACTTC
d_gene: .
v_gene: TRBV20-1
j_gene: TRBJ2-7
abundance: once

CDR3aa: CASSPTGGYEQYF
CDR3nt: TGTGCCAGCAGCCCGACAGGGGGCTACGAGCAGTACTTC
d_gene: TRBD1
v_gene: TRBV7-6
j_gene: TRBJ2-7
abundance: .

CDR3aa: CASSVAWQETQYF
CDR3nt: TGTGCCAGCAGCGTAGCCTGGCAAGAGACCCAGTACTTC
d_gene: .
v_gene: TRBV9
j_gene: TRBJ2-5
abundance: once

CDR3aa: CASSLEAGSNSPLHF
CDR3nt: TGTGCCAGCAGCTTAGAGGCAGGGTCTAATTCACCCCTCCACTTT
d_gene: .
v_gene: TRBV7-2
j_gene: TRBJ1-6
abundance: .

CDR3aa: CASSFLRPGRSQETQYF
CDR3nt: TGTGCCAGCAGCTTTCTTAGGCCGGGACGGTCTCAAGAGACCCAGTACTTC
d_gene: .
v_gene: TRBV5-6
j_gene: TRBJ2-5
abundance: .

CDR3aa: CASKLAGSFYNEQFF
CDR3nt: TGTGCCAGTAAATTAGCGGGATCTTTTTACAATGAGCAGTTCTTC
d_gene: TRBD2
v_gene: TRBV19
j_gene: TRBJ2-1
abundance: .

CDR3aa: CASSKRPAGVWDTEAFF
CDR3nt: TGTGCCAGCAGCAAACGCCCTGCGGGCGTGTGGGACACTGAAGCTTTCTTT
d_gene: .
v_gene: TRBV21-1
j_gene: TRBJ1-1
abundance: .

CDR3aa: CASSLAARNEQFF
CDR3nt: TGTGCCAGCTCGCTGGCGGCACGGAATGAGCAGTTCTTC
d_gene: .
v_gene: TRBV11-3
j_gene: TRBJ2-1
abundance: .

CDR3aa: CASRRTGESYEQYF
CDR3nt: TGTGCCAGCAGAAGGACAGGGGAATCCTACGAGCAGTACTTC
d_gene: TRBD1
v_gene: TRBV6-6
j_gene: TRBJ2-7
abundance: .

CDR3aa: CASSHTRVAGELFF
CDR3nt: TGTGCCAGCAGCCACACTCGCGTAGCCGGGGAGCTGTTTTTT
d_gene: .
v_gene: TRBV13
j_gene: TRBJ2-2
abundance: .

CDR3aa: CASSFGGPYEQYF
CDR3nt: TGTGCCAGTAGTTTCGGGGGGCCCTACGAGCAGTACTTC
d_gene: .
v_gene: TRBV19
j_gene: TRBJ2-7
abundance: once

CDR3aa: CASTAYPEGSYGYTF
CDR3nt: TGTGCCAGCACTGCGTATCCCGAGGGCAGCTATGGCTACACCTTC
d_gene: .
v_gene: TRBV28
j_gene: TRBJ1-2
abundance: .

CDR3aa: CAISESNKPYEQYF
CDR3nt: TGTGCCATCAGTGAGTCGAACAAGCCCTACGAGCAGTACTTC
d_gene: .
v_gene: TRBV10-3
j_gene: TRBJ2-7
abundance: .

CDR3aa: CASSLATRNTGELFF
CDR3nt: TGCGCCAGCAGCTTGGCGACCCGAAACACCGGGGAGCTGTTTTTT
d_gene: .
v_gene: TRBV5-1
j_gene: TRBJ2-2
abundance: .

CDR3aa: CASSPPRSYEQYF
CDR3nt: TGTGCCAGCTCACCACCCCGCTCCTACGAGCAGTACTTC
d_gene: .
v_gene: TRBV18
j_gene: TRBJ2-7
abundance: .

CDR3aa: CASSLSLGEQPQHF
CDR3nt: TGTGCCAGCAGCTTAAGTTTAGGTGAACAGCCCCAGCATTTT
d_gene: .
v_gene: TRBV7-2
j_gene: TRBJ1-5
abundance: .

CDR3aa: CASSLAGGGGTDTQYF
CDR3nt: TGTGCCAGCAGCTTAGCAGGCGGGGGAGGAACAGATACGCAGTATTTT
d_gene: TRBD2
v_gene: TRBV11-1
j_gene: TRBJ2-3
abundance: few

CDR3aa: CASRAQGNTGELFF
CDR3nt: TGTGCCAGCCGGGCCCAAGGAAACACCGGAGAGCTGTTTTTT
d_gene: .
v_gene: TRBV2
j_gene: TRBJ2-2
abundance: .

CDR3aa: CASSLTTGTEAFF
CDR3nt: TGTGCCAGCAGCTTAACGACAGGCACTGAAGCTTTCTTT
d_gene: .
v_gene: TRBV7-3
j_gene: TRBJ1-1
abundance: .

CDR3aa: CASRSTGADHEQYF
CDR3nt: TGTGCCAGCAGATCCACAGGGGCTGATCACGAGCAGTACTTC
d_gene: TRBD1
v_gene: TRBV5-6
j_gene: TRBJ2-7
abundance: .

CDR3aa: CASSLGAGQQETQYF
CDR3nt: TGTGCCAGCAGCTTAGGTGCAGGGCAGCAAGAGACCCAGTACTTC
d_gene: .
v_gene: TRBV5-5
j_gene: TRBJ2-5
abundance: .

CDR3aa: CASSFPGSYEQYF
CDR3nt: TGTGCCAGCAGCTTCCCGGGCTCCTACGAGCAGTACTTC
d_gene: .
v_gene: TRBV7-2
j_gene: TRBJ2-7
abundance: .

CDR3aa: CASSRTATLSYNEQFF
CDR3nt: TGTGCCAGCAGCCGGACAGCGACCCTCTCCTACAATGAGCAGTTCTTC
d_gene: .
v_gene: TRBV28
j_gene: TRBJ2-1
abundance: .

CDR3aa: CASSVSFGTGADEQFF
CDR3nt: TGTGCCAGCAGCGTAAGCTTTGGGACAGGGGCCGATGAGCAGTTCTTC
d_gene: TRBD1
v_gene: TRBV9
j_gene: TRBJ2-1
abundance: once

CDR3aa: CASSLRQGGQSTEAFF
CDR3nt: TGCGCCAGCAGCCTAAGACAGGGAGGACAGAGCACTGAAGCTTTCTTT
d_gene: TRBD1
v_gene: TRBV5-1
j_gene: TRBJ1-1
abundance: .

CDR3aa: CASSLTDNDYEQYF
CDR3nt: TGTGCCAGCAGCCTGACAGATAACGACTACGAGCAGTACTTC
d_gene: .
v_gene: TRBV7-3
j_gene: TRBJ2-7
abundance: .

CDR3aa: CASSQDRGGYGYTF
CDR3nt: TGTGCCAGCAGCCAAGACCGGGGAGGGTACGGCTACACCTTC
d_gene: .
v_gene: TRBV14
j_gene: TRBJ1-2
abundance: .

CDR3aa: CASRNKRERADTQYF
CDR3nt: TGTGCCAGTAGAAATAAGCGGGAGCGGGCAGATACGCAGTATTTT
d_gene: TRBD2
v_gene: TRBV19
j_gene: TRBJ2-3
abundance: .

CDR3aa: CASSRREQIDEAFF
CDR3nt: TGTGCCAGCAGTAGAAGGGAGCAGATTGACGAAGCTTTCTTT
d_gene: .
v_gene: TRBV6-5
j_gene: TRBJ1-1
abundance: few

CDR3aa: CASSSRGQAGDQPQHF
CDR3nt: TGTGCCAGTAGTTCCCGAGGACAGGCAGGAGATCAGCCCCAGCATTTT
d_gene: TRBD1
v_gene: TRBV19
j_gene: TRBJ1-5
abundance: .

CDR3aa: CASSLEWPNSYEQYF
CDR3nt: TGTGCCAGCAGCTTAGAGTGGCCAAACTCCTACGAGCAGTACTTC
d_gene: .
v_gene: TRBV7-9
j_gene: TRBJ2-7
abundance: medium-sized

CDR3aa: CASSSQGASNQPQHF
CDR3nt: TGTGCCAGCAGTTCCCAGGGGGCGAGCAATCAGCCCCAGCATTTT
d_gene: TRBD1
v_gene: TRBV28
j_gene: TRBJ1-5
abundance: .

CDR3aa: CASSARRQALTYGYTF
CDR3nt: TGTGCCAGCAGTGCACGGCGGCAGGCTTTAACCTATGGCTACACCTTC
d_gene: .
v_gene: TRBV6-1
j_gene: TRBJ1-2
abundance: once

CDR3aa: CASARGAYNEQFF
CDR3nt: TGTGCCTCCGCCCGGGGGGCCTACAATGAGCAGTTCTTC
d_gene: TRBD2
v_gene: TRBV30
j_gene: TRBJ2-1
abundance: .

CDR3aa: CASSLSGINFYNEQFF
CDR3nt: TGTGCCAGCAGCCTTAGCGGAATTAATTTCTACAATGAGCAGTTCTTC
d_gene: .
v_gene: TRBV7-2
j_gene: TRBJ2-1
abundance: .

CDR3aa: CASSQRTSGTYNEQFF
CDR3nt: TGTGCCAGCAGCCAGAGGACTAGCGGGACTTACAATGAGCAGTTCTTC
d_gene: TRBD2
v_gene: TRBV4-2
j_gene: TRBJ2-1
abundance: .

CDR3aa: CASNTYRGGSDTGELFF
CDR3nt: TGTGCCAGCAACACCTATCGAGGGGGCAGCGACACCGGGGAGCTGTTTTTT
d_gene: TRBD1
v_gene: TRBV28
j_gene: TRBJ2-2
abundance: .

CDR3aa: CASSPLTEAFF
CDR3nt: TGTGCCAGCAGCCCGCTGACTGAAGCTTTCTTT
d_gene: .
v_gene: TRBV7-9
j_gene: TRBJ1-1
abundance: few